Below, 23 T cell receptor beta chains from the same sample are listed, as sequenced in a study of blood T cells in healthy people across ages. Alongside a J-beta primer mix, a sample-barcoded 5' primer served in a second PCR lasting roughly 7 to 11 cycles. TCRdb reanalysed the 5' RACE reads using MiXCR and keeps one entry per CDR3 protein. Of approximately 1,700,000 distinct CDR3 sequences in the sample, 30% to 40% were seen once. Material for sequencing was blood. These receptor sequences come from a human donor in good health.

V and J are TRBV20-1 and TRBJ1-4; TRBD1 aligns across 8 bases. The V gene end was trimmed by 2 bases and the J gene end by 6 bases; junction bases not matched to a gene: 2. The CDR3 extends over 13 amino acids. CDR1 is DFQATT and CDR2 is SNEGSKA in the germline V gene (reference sequence). In DNA, the CDR3 is TGCAGTGCTAGAACGGACAGGGATGAAAAACTGTTTTTT. Translating gives CSARTDRDEKLFF.

The rearrangement uses TRBV7-3 and TRBJ1-4; 8 positions agree with TRBD1. CDR1 and CDR2 (germline): SGHTA, FQGTGA. The junction had 10 bases not matched to a gene; V was cut back by 0 bases and J by 4 bases. The CDR3 loop spans 18 amino acids. The CDR3 sequence: CASSLTYRGQDHNEKLFF. The CDR3, as DNA: TGTGCCAGCAGCTTAACGTATCGGGGACAGGACCATAATGAAAAACTGTTTTTT. The full variable domain, with the rest looked up from reference TRBV7-3 and TRBJ1-4, is GAGVSQTPSNKVTEKGKYVELRCDPISGHTALYWYRQSLGQGPEFLIYFQGTGAADDSGLPNDRFFAVRPEGSVSTLKIQRTERGDSAVYLCASSLTYRGQDHNEKLFFGSGTQLSVL.

This chain uses TRBV12-3 or TRBV12-4 with TRBJ2-7; TRBD1 agrees at 9 bases. The CDR3 sequence is 13 residues long. The V gene end was trimmed by 4 bases and the J gene end by 6 bases; junction bases not matched to a gene: 4. Written as DNA, the CDR3 is TGTGCCAGCAGTTCGGGACAGGGAATCGAGCAGTACTTC. This translates into CASSSGQGIEQYF.

With respect to this clonotype: One junction end does not reproduce the germline sequence, and a read error may be involved. This CDR3 reads CASSSRLGEPFF. The CDR3 nucleotides are TGTGCCAGCAGTTCAAGACTCGGGGAGCCGTTCTTC. The chain uses TRBV12-3 or TRBV12-4 and TRBJ2-1, with D possibly matching TRBD2 (5 bases). The CDR3 loop spans 12 amino acids.

The chain recombines TRBV7-9 with TRBJ2-7, with 7 bases identical to TRBD1. V shed 5 bases and J 8 bases; nucleotides not matched to a gene: 18. Germline lookup yields CDR1 SEHNR and CDR2 FQNEAQ (reference sequence). The length of the CDR3 is 16 residues. The CDR3 DNA is TGTGCCAGCAGCCCCAGAGAGGGGGCGACTAATTACAAGCAGTACTTC. This codes for CASSPREGATNYKQYF.

This clonotype appeared a few times. The chain carries TRBV20-1 and TRBJ1-4, with 10 nucleotides matching TRBD1. V trimming: 6 bases; J trimming: 7 bases; junction bases outside the gene matches: 5. This CDR3 has 13 residues. CDR1 is DFQATT and CDR2 is SNEGSKA in the germline V gene (reference sequence). The CDR3 region has the DNA TGCAGTGCGCGACAGGGGGCGCGTGAAAAACTGTTTTTT. Protein: CSARQGAREKLFF.

This clonotype was counted between two and nine times. The CDR3 is CASSLFQRETQYF. The CDR3 region has the DNA TGCGCCAGCAGTTTGTTCCAACGGGAGACCCAGTACTTC. This chain links TRBV5-1 with TRBJ2-5; D uncertain. This CDR3 comprises 13 residues. In germline, CDR1 is SGHRS, CDR2 YFSETQ. Trimming left V 5 bases short and J 5 bases short, with 13 bases between.

This clonotype occurred a few times. V is TRBV7-2 and J is TRBJ1-1; D ambiguous. Trimming shortened V by 5 bases and J by 1 base, and 14 bases separated the two germline ends. Germline assignment: CDR1 SGHTA and CDR2 FQGNSA. There are 15 residues in the CDR3. The CDR3: CASSPGDWGNTEAFF. CDR3 in DNA: TGTGCCAGCAGCCCCGGAGATTGGGGGAACACTGAAGCTTTCTTT.

The chain carries TRBV5-1 and TRBJ1-4; D ambiguous. This CDR3 has 15 residues. The V gene's germline CDR1 is SGHRS and CDR2 YFSETQ. The V end lost 4 bases, the J end lost 8 bases, and 18 bases lay between the germline ends. DNA for the CDR3: TGCGCCAGCAGCCATACGCGGATGCTGGGAGAAAAACTGTTTTTT. It encodes CASSHTRMLGEKLFF.

The rearrangement uses TRBV4-2 and TRBJ2-6, with 11 bases lining up with TRBD2. V trimming: 0 bases; J trimming: 0 bases; junction bases outside the gene matches: 7. The V gene's germline CDR1 is LGHNA and CDR2 YNFKEQ. The CDR3 runs to 20 residues. The CDR3 protein is CASSQDPSGGPNSGANVLTF. CDR3 coding DNA: TGTGCCAGCAGCCAAGACCCTAGCGGGGGGCCAAACTCTGGGGCCAACGTCCTGACTTTC.

This clonotype has just a few counts. The rearrangement uses TRBV29-1 and TRBJ2-5, with D perhaps TRBD2 (5 bases). This CDR3 has 12 amino acids. V lost 4 bases and J lost 4, with 10 bases in between. The V gene's germline CDR1 is SQVTM and CDR2 ANQGSEA. CDR3 in DNA: TGCAGCGTTGTTTTCGCGGGAGAGACCCAGTACTTC. Encoded protein: CSVVFAGETQYF.

V and J are TRBV20-1 and TRBJ1-1; D gene ambiguous. Trimming left V 4 bases short and J 7 bases short, with 19 bases between. There are 14 residues in the CDR3. Looked up from germline, CDR1 is DFQATT and CDR2 is SNEGSKA (reference sequence). The CDR3 DNA reads TGCAGTGCTAAACTCTCAGGCCTTTCCGGTGAAGCTTTCTTT. Its protein is CSAKLSGLSGEAFF.

This clonotype was seen a few times. The rearrangement uses TRBV12-3 or TRBV12-4 and TRBJ2-1; TRBD1 is a possible D gene (6 bases). The CDR3 covers 15 residues. V gave up 1 base and J gave up 5 bases, with 12 bases separating them. The CDR3, as DNA: TGTGCCAGCAGTTTAGGGCAGGGGCGGGACAATGAGCAGTTCTTC. It translates to CASSLGQGRDNEQFF.

V and J are TRBV4-3 and TRBJ1-1, with D possibly TRBD1 on 5 matching bases. Germline-derived CDR1 and CDR2 are LGHNA and YSLEER. The CDR3 has 15 amino acids. V gave up 7 bases and J gave up 7 bases, with 22 bases separating them. The CDR3 sequence: CASTPGTGQGYEAFF. The CDR3 DNA follows: TGCGCCAGCACCCCAGGTACAGGTCAGGGATATGAAGCTTTCTTT.

This clonotype was counted only a few times. The chain has TRBV29-1 and TRBJ2-1; D might be TRBD1 (6 bases). Germline assignment: CDR1 SQVTM and CDR2 ANQGSEA. V gave up 4 bases and J gave up 8 bases, with 12 bases separating them. The CDR3 extends over 12 amino acids. CDR3 in amino acids: CSVGQGGYEQFF. Written as DNA, the CDR3 is TGCAGCGTTGGGCAAGGGGGATATGAGCAGTTCTTC.

This clonotype was found a few times. The V call is TRBV5-1, the J call TRBJ2-7; 10 bases map to TRBD1. V shed 1 base and J 3 bases; nucleotides not matched to a gene: 7. Germline CDR1 SGHRS, CDR2 YFSETQ. CDR3 size: 16 residues. The CDR3 loop is CASSLRPTGGFYEQYF. The CDR3 DNA reads TGCGCCAGCAGCTTGAGGCCGACAGGGGGCTTCTACGAGCAGTACTTC.

The rearrangement joins TRBV20-1 to TRBJ2-1; 11 bases line up with TRBD2. The germline CDR1 and CDR2 sequences are DFQATT and SNEGSKA (reference sequence). The CDR3 runs 17 residues. J lost 4 bases, V lost 5 bases, and 13 bases had no gene match. CDR3 coding DNA: TGCAGTGCTCCCCCTCAAAGACTAGCGGGGATATACAATGAGCAGTTCTTC. Protein: CSAPPQRLAGIYNEQFF.

For the CDR3, the DNA is TGTGCCAGCAGCTTAGCCGGCGGCCACTCCTACAATGAGCAGTTCTTC. Protein: CASSLAGGHSYNEQFF. The chain links TRBV7-2 to TRBJ2-1; no reliable D call. The CDR3 has 16 residues. V was clipped by 0 bases and J by 0 bases, with 9 bases between them. Germline lookup yields CDR1 SGHTA and CDR2 FQGNSA. The complete variable domain, with remaining parts taken from reference TRBV7-2 and TRBJ2-1, reads GAGVSQSPSNKVTEKGKDVELRCDPISGHTALYWYRQSLGQGLEFLIYFQGNSAPDKSGLPSDRFSAERTGGSVSTLTIQRTQQEDSAVYLCASSLAGGHSYNEQFFGPGTRLTVL.

This clonotype came up a few times. This chain joins TRBV27 and TRBJ1-2; TRBD1 matches 7 bases. V trimming: 5 bases; J trimming: 6 bases; junction bases outside the gene matches: 6. The CDR3 is 13 amino acids. Germline V CDR1 and CDR2: MNHEY, SMNVEV (reference sequence). Written as DNA, the CDR3 is TGTGCCAGCAGTAAAACAGGGGCGGATGGCTACACCTTC. Its protein is CASSKTGADGYTF.

About this clonotype itself: A single base separates this from a much larger clone, so it may be a read error. The chain carries TRBV29-1 and TRBJ2-3; no definite D call. The CDR3 runs to 16 residues. Looked up from germline, CDR1 is SQVTM and CDR2 is ANQGSEA. Trimming took 3 bases from V and 2 from J, leaving 18 bases between them. CDR3 protein: CSVDWLVWANTDTQYF. The CDR3 DNA reads TGCAGCGTTGATTGGCTAGTCTGGGCAAACACAGATACGCAGTATTTT.

This clonotype was picked up many times. V is TRBV5-1 and J is TRBJ2-7, with D possibly matching TRBD1 (7 bases). CDR3 size: 16 residues. V shed 1 base and J shed 6 bases, with 20 bases lying between them. The germline V gene has CDR1 SGHRS and CDR2 YFSETQ. The DNA of the CDR3 is TGCGCCAGCAGCTTGCCGCGCCAGGGGGGAGATCGCGAGCAGTACTTC. Protein product: CASSLPRQGGDREQYF.

The rearrangement links TRBV6-5 to TRBJ2-5; tentatively, D is TRBD2 (6 bases). The germline CDR1 and CDR2 sequences are MNHEY and SVGAGI. The V end lost 2 bases, the J end lost 5 bases, and 18 bases lay between the germline ends. The CDR3 runs 16 residues. This chain's CDR3 is CASSYLPGGLRETQYF. CDR3 bases: TGTGCCAGCAGTTACCTTCCTGGGGGGTTACGGGAGACCCAGTACTTC.

This clonotype came up a few times. The chain combines TRBV7-8 with TRBJ2-7; D perhaps matches TRBD2 (6 bases). V was pared by 4 bases and J by 3 bases, with 16 bases between. Germline CDR1 reads SGHVS; CDR2 reads FQNEAQ. The CDR3 loop spans 15 amino acids. The DNA of the CDR3 is TGTGCCAGCAGCTCCCCCTCCTCAGCGGGCTACGAGCAGTACTTC. Protein sequence: CASSSPSSAGYEQYF.